Listed below are T cell receptor beta chains from one sample, sequenced in a study of post-analysis software for immune sequencing data. TCRdb recomputed calls from the PCR reads with MiXCR, one row per CDR3 protein. The sample has roughly 170,000 distinct CDR3 sequences; roughly 30% are singletons. What was sequenced was blood. The receptors derive from a girl aged 5 to 17 with multiple sclerosis. The CDR3 runs from the conserved cysteine through the conserved F or W. D genes are given only for firm matches. Some rows mark clone size as missing; the rest say once, few, many or name a class of expanded clone.

len,j_gene,abundance,v_gene,d_gene,CDR3aa,CDR3nt
15,TRBJ2-3,many,TRBV12-3/TRBV12-4,TRBD2,CASATSGSLTDTQYF,TGTGCCAGTGCCACTAGCGGTTCACTCACAGATACGCAGTATTTT
15,TRBJ1-4,few,TRBV5-1,-,CASSLGTVVSEKLFF,TGCGCCAGCAGCTTGGGTACGGTGGTATCTGAAAAACTGTTTTTT
16,TRBJ2-3,-,TRBV7-2,TRBD2,CASSRSGGTSTDTQYF,TGTGCCAGCAGCCGAAGCGGGGGCACTAGCACAGATACGCAGTATTTT
18,TRBJ2-1,few,TRBV14,TRBD1,CASSQDPWDRGEAGEQFF,TGTGCCAGCAGCCAAGATCCCTGGGACAGGGGAGAGGCTGGTGAGCAGTTCTTC
15,TRBJ2-3,few,TRBV5-1,TRBD2,CAGSSTSGSKDTQYF,TGCGCCGGCAGCTCCACTAGCGGGAGTAAAGATACGCAGTATTTT
17,TRBJ1-6,few,TRBV4-1,-,CASSQIWRDGNNSPLHF,TGCGCCAGCAGCCAAATCTGGCGGGACGGCAATAATTCACCCCTCCACTTT
14,TRBJ2-2,few,TRBV14,-,CASSHRGPTGELFF,TGTGCCAGCAGCCATCGGGGTCCAACCGGGGAGCTGTTTTTT
15,TRBJ2-7,few,TRBV5-1,TRBD2,CASSGGTSDSYEQYF,TGCGCCAGCAGCGGAGGGACTAGCGACTCCTACGAGCAGTACTTC
14,TRBJ1-2,-,TRBV5-1,TRBD1,CASSPGTGGNGYTF,TGCGCCAGCAGCCCCGGGACAGGGGGTAATGGCTACACCTTC
14,TRBJ2-7,many,TRBV3-1,-,CASSPSGFDGEQYF,TGTGCCAGCAGCCCTTCAGGCTTCGACGGGGAGCAGTACTTC
16,TRBJ2-3,few,TRBV20-1,TRBD2,CSAPPGGSGISDTQYF,TGCAGTGCTCCGCCAGGTGGGAGCGGGATTTCAGATACGCAGTATTTT
14,TRBJ1-2,few,TRBV20-1,-,CSARDARGSYGYTF,TGCAGTGCTAGAGATGCCCGGGGGAGCTATGGCTACACCTTC
15,TRBJ1-3,-,TRBV24-1,-,CATSDSTGFGNTIYF,TGTGCCACCAGTGATTCGACAGGCTTTGGAAACACCATATATTTT
12,TRBJ1-3,-,TRBV29-1,-,CSVGTERNTIYF,TGCAGCGTTGGGACCGAGAGAAACACCATATATTTT
17,TRBJ1-6,-,TRBV12-3/TRBV12-4,TRBD1,CASSKNRGSSYNSPLHF,TGTGCCAGCAGTAAGAACAGGGGGAGCTCCTATAATTCACCCCTCCACTTT
16,TRBJ2-7,-,TRBV11-1,TRBD2,CASSLGSGSFYNEQYF,TGTGCCAGCAGCTTAGGGAGCGGGAGCTTCTACAATGAGCAGTACTTC
12,TRBJ2-7,few,TRBV6-6,-,CASSYVSYEQYF,TGTGCCAGCAGTTACGTCTCCTACGAGCAGTACTTC
12,TRBJ2-5,few,TRBV3-1,-,CASSQSGETQYF,TGTGCCAGCAGCCAATCGGGAGAGACCCAGTACTTC
14,TRBJ1-5,few,TRBV6-2/TRBV6-3,-,CASSYLGGNQPQHF,TGTGCCAGCAGTTACTTGGGGGGCAATCAGCCCCAGCATTTT
15,TRBJ2-5,many,TRBV4-1,-,CASSQDLGLQETQYF,TGCGCCAGCAGCCAAGATCTAGGACTTCAAGAGACCCAGTACTTC
13,TRBJ2-7,many,TRBV20-1,-,CSARDQQFYEQYF,TGCAGTGCTAGAGATCAACAGTTCTACGAGCAGTACTTC
14,TRBJ2-5,many,TRBV5-6,-,CASSLRRERETQYF,TGTGCCAGCAGCCTCCGGAGGGAGCGGGAGACCCAGTACTTC
17,TRBJ2-7,many,TRBV12-3/TRBV12-4,TRBD1,CASSPSTGQGGHYEQYF,TGTGCCAGCAGTCCTTCTACCGGACAGGGCGGACACTACGAGCAGTACTTC
13,TRBJ1-2,many,TRBV12-3/TRBV12-4,-,CASSYFGGAGYTF,TGTGCCAGCAGCTATTTTGGTGGAGCGGGCTACACCTTC
15,TRBJ2-1,-,TRBV7-4,-,CASSLVGTVIGEQFF,TGTGCCAGCAGCTTAGTAGGGACGGTAATCGGTGAGCAGTTCTTC
19,TRBJ2-7,many,TRBV5-1,TRBD2,CASSLPGLAGGSYSYEQYF,TGCGCCAGCAGCTTGCCGGGACTAGCGGGAGGGTCCTACTCCTACGAGCAGTACTTC
14,TRBJ1-2,many,TRBV5-1,-,CASSFSGDGRGYTF,TGCGCCAGCAGCTTCTCGGGAGACGGGCGAGGCTACACCTTC
16,TRBJ2-1,many,TRBV10-3,TRBD2,CAISESAGLAGGEQFF,TGTGCCATCAGTGAGTCGGCGGGACTAGCGGGAGGGGAGCAGTTCTTC
14,TRBJ2-1,-,TRBV7-6,TRBD2,CASSSTSEYNEQFF,TGTGCCAGCAGCTCTACTAGCGAGTACAATGAGCAGTTCTTC
14,TRBJ2-7,-,TRBV7-9,-,CASRPDRSSYEQYF,TGTGCCAGCAGACCTGACAGGAGCTCCTACGAGCAGTACTTC
14,TRBJ1-5,-,TRBV5-5,-,CASSLDRNNQPQHF,TGTGCCAGCAGCTTGGACAGGAACAATCAGCCCCAGCATTTT
12,TRBJ1-5,many,TRBV29-1,TRBD1,CSASTGDQPQHF,TGCAGCGCGTCTACAGGGGATCAGCCCCAGCATTTT
16,TRBJ2-7,-,TRBV28,-,CASSTSSSFPSYEQYF,TGTGCCAGCAGTACGTCCAGCTCCTTTCCCTCCTACGAGCAGTACTTC
14,TRBJ2-7,-,TRBV18,TRBD1,CASSPTGLTYEQYF,TGTGCCAGCTCACCGACAGGGCTAACCTACGAGCAGTACTTC
12,TRBJ2-5,-,TRBV29-1,TRBD2,CSVSGSRYEQYF,TGCAGCGTTAGCGGGAGTCGGTATGAGCAGTACTTC
11,TRBJ1-5,many,TRBV29-1,-,CSVGSDQPQHF,TGCAGCGTTGGATCGGATCAGCCCCAGCATTTT
15,TRBJ1-1,-,TRBV12-3/TRBV12-4,-,CASSFRGVRNTEAFF,TGTGCCAGCAGTTTCCGGGGAGTAAGAAACACTGAAGCTTTCTTT
17,TRBJ2-4,many,TRBV20-1,TRBD2,CSASGLAGGIAKNIQYF,TGCAGTGCTAGCGGACTAGCGGGAGGGATAGCCAAAAACATTCAGTACTTC
11,TRBJ2-3,many,TRBV29-1,-,CSVRPGDTQYF,TGCAGCGTGCGACCTGGAGATACGCAGTATTTT
20,TRBJ2-2,-,TRBV14,TRBD2,CASSQDLGSGSFSDAGELFF,TGTGCCAGCAGCCAAGATCTGGGTAGCGGGAGTTTCTCTGACGCCGGGGAGCTGTTTTTT
14,TRBJ2-1,once,TRBV7-3,-,CASSSLGGVNEQFF,TGTGCCAGCAGCTCATTAGGAGGGGTAAATGAGCAGTTCTTC
14,TRBJ1-5,-,TRBV4-2,-,CASSQEGIDQPQHF,TGTGCCAGCAGCCAAGAGGGGATTGATCAGCCCCAGCATTTT
12,TRBJ1-2,-,TRBV30,-,CAWSRLGAGYTF,TGTGCCTGGAGTAGACTGGGAGCCGGCTACACCTTC
14,TRBJ1-1,-,TRBV20-1,-,CSARDTRVCTEAFF,TGCAGTGCTAGAGATACCAGGGTCTGCACTGAAGCTTTCTTT
14,TRBJ2-1,-,TRBV9,-,CASSVQSRTDEQFF,TGTGCCAGCAGCGTCCAAAGCCGAACGGACGAGCAGTTCTTC
15,TRBJ2-2,-,TRBV6-1,TRBD1,CASSRPTGDTGELFF,TGTGCCAGCAGCCGTCCGACAGGGGACACCGGGGAGCTGTTTTTT
15,TRBJ1-2,many,TRBV28,-,CASSSLSPGSYGYTF,TGTGCCAGCAGTTCCTTATCCCCGGGGAGCTATGGCTACACCTTC
15,TRBJ2-1,many,TRBV5-1,TRBD2,CASSEREGPYNEQFF,TGCGCCAGCAGTGAGCGGGAGGGCCCCTACAATGAGCAGTTCTTC
14,TRBJ2-1,many,TRBV5-1,TRBD2,CASSLLAGNNEQFF,TGCGCCAGCAGCTTACTAGCGGGAAATAATGAGCAGTTCTTC